The 21 T cell receptor beta chains below were found in one sample sequenced in a study of early T cells in non-severe SARS-CoV-2 infection. TCRdb reanalysed the 5' RACE reads using MiXCR and keeps one entry per CDR3 protein. The table has nearly 110,000 distinct CDR3 sequences, approximately 12% seen once; the top ten hold approximately 7.3%. The specimen was whole blood. All receptors derive from an adult who was a healthcare worker with PCR-confirmed SARS-CoV-2 infection or an uninfected control (not recorded which).

This chain joins TRBV5-1 and TRBJ1-2; D uncertain. Germline CDR1 reads SGHRS; CDR2 reads YFSETQ. V was shortened by 0 bases and J by 1 base, with 19 bases between the two germline ends. The CDR3 is 18 residues long. CDR3 region: CASSLDGRTGVNNYGYTF. CDR3 nucleotide sequence: TGCGCCAGCAGCTTGGATGGAAGGACCGGGGTCAATAACTATGGCTACACCTTC.

This clonotype occurred many times. Written as DNA, the CDR3 is TGCAGCCTAGGAGGACAGAACTCCTACAATGAGCAGTTCTTC. Translated, it gives CSLGGQNSYNEQFF. The rearrangement links TRBV29-1 to TRBJ2-1; D perhaps matches TRBD1 (6 bases). This CDR3 is 14 amino acids long. Germline lookup yields CDR1 SQVTM and CDR2 ANQGSEA. The ends were cut back, 8 bases at V and 0 bases at J, with 14 bases in the middle.

The chain couples TRBV30 to TRBJ2-2; TRBD2 is a possible D gene (5 bases). Per the germline V gene, CDR1 is GTSNPN and CDR2 is SVGIG (reference sequence). The CDR3 contains 15 residues. Trimming cost V 3 bases and J 6 bases, with 17 bases left between them. CDR3 in amino acids: CAWSRDPRGSGELFF. CDR3 coding DNA: TGTGCCTGGAGCCGAGACCCAAGAGGGTCCGGGGAGCTGTTTTTT. The variable domain in full, completed from reference TRBV30 and TRBJ2-2, reads SQTIHQWPATLVQPVGSPLSLECTVEGTSNPNLYWYRQAAGRGLQLLFYSVGIGQISSEVPQNLSASRPQDRQFILSSKKLLLSDSGFYLCAWSRDPRGSGELFFGEGSRLTVL.

This clonotype has a count of ten or more. The CDR3 DNA reads TGTGCCTGGAACCCGTACGGCAGGGAAGATCAGCCCCAGCATTTT. It specifies CAWNPYGREDQPQHF. The V gene is TRBV30, the J gene TRBJ1-5; D might be TRBD1 (5 bases). Trimming took 4 bases from V and 5 from J, leaving 18 bases between them. The CDR3 extends over 15 amino acids. Germline-derived CDR1 and CDR2 are GTSNPN and SVGIG (reference sequence).

Remarks on this clonotype: A much larger clonotype is one base distant, so this may be a read error. The rearrangement links TRBV20-1 to TRBJ2-3; no clear D. CDR1 and CDR2 (germline): DFQATT, SNEGSKA (reference sequence). The CDR3 consists of 13 residues. V was pared by 0 bases and J by 0 bases, with 4 bases between. The CDR3 protein is CSARDGSTDTQYF. CDR3 DNA: TGCAGTGCTAGAGACGGGAGCACAGATACGCAGTATTTT.

This clonotype was observed a few times. The chain employs TRBV12-3 or TRBV12-4 and TRBJ2-3, with 9 nucleotides matching TRBD2. With V trimmed by 5 bases and J by 2 bases, 11 bases remained unmatched. The CDR3 spans 17 residues. The CDR3: CASSPVGGRGLTDTQYF. As DNA, the CDR3 is TGTGCCAGCAGTCCAGTCGGCGGGAGGGGCCTCACAGATACGCAGTATTTT.

This clonotype has a count of ten or more. The rearrangement links TRBV20-1 to TRBJ1-5; tentatively, D is TRBD1 (5 bases). Between the trimmed V and J ends, which lost 3 bases and 9 bases, there was a span of 12 bases. CDR3 length: 12 residues. CDR1 and CDR2 from the germline V gene are DFQATT and SNEGSKA (reference sequence). The CDR3 DNA reads TGCAGTGCTAGGGCAGGGACTAGGCCCCAGCATTTT. Translating gives CSARAGTRPQHF.

This clonotype was seen repeatedly, ten times or more. The chain combines TRBV4-3 with TRBJ1-5, with D hard to call. V dropped 3 bases and J dropped 6 bases, with 9 bases sitting between them. Germline CDR1 is LGHNA and CDR2 is YSLEER. The CDR3 contains 13 residues. The CDR3 here is CASSQVNGQPQHF. The CDR3 DNA is TGCGCCAGCAGCCAGGTTAATGGTCAGCCCCAGCATTTT.

The count of this clonotype is one. The chain recombines TRBV29-1 with TRBJ1-2, with 8 nucleotides matching TRBD1. The CDR3 runs 13 residues. Unmatched junction bases numbered 4, after V lost 5 bases and J lost 2 bases. Germline V gene sequence: CDR1 SQVTM, CDR2 ANQGSEA. CDR3 sequence (DNA): TGCAGCGTTTGGACAGGGACGAACTATGGCTACACCTTC. Protein product: CSVWTGTNYGYTF.

This clonotype occurred a few times. This chain uses TRBV3-1 with TRBJ2-7, with 12 bases identical to TRBD2. Germline V gene lookup returns CDR1 LGHDT and CDR2 YNNKEL (reference sequence). The CDR3 has 16 residues. V lost 3 bases to trimming and J lost 4 bases; unmatched junction nucleotides: 7. DNA of the CDR3: TGTGCCAGCAGCCAGAGTCTAGCGGGAGGGGCTTACGAGCAGTACTTC. The encoded protein is CASSQSLAGGAYEQYF.

This chain joins TRBV12-3 or TRBV12-4 and TRBJ2-1; the match to TRBD2 covers 14 bases. The V segment lost 5 bases and the J segment 6 bases; nucleotides outside the gene matches: 6. The CDR3 spans 16 residues. CDR3 amino acids: CASSPMGLAGVNEQFF. Here the CDR3 DNA reads TGTGCCAGCAGTCCTATGGGACTAGCGGGAGTCAATGAGCAGTTCTTC.

This clonotype was counted between two and nine times. The chain uses TRBV28 and TRBJ2-1; TRBD1 matches 8 bases. Germline CDR1 is MDHEN and CDR2 is SYDVKM. The V gene end was trimmed by 0 bases and the J gene end by 4 bases; junction bases not matched to a gene: 8. This CDR3 region has 17 residues. DNA of the CDR3: TGTGCCAGCAGTTTATGGGGATGGGACAGGAGGTACAATGAGCAGTTCTTC. Protein: CASSLWGWDRRYNEQFF.

The table lists this clonotype with a few counts. This chain connects TRBV3-1 to TRBJ2-6; D possibly corresponds to TRBD1 (5 bases). V lost 7 bases and J 4 bases, leaving 14 bases between the germline ends. The V gene's germline CDR1 is LGHDT and CDR2 YNNKEL (reference sequence). The CDR3 runs to 15 residues. The CDR3 is CASIAGPPGANVLTF. CDR3 nucleotide sequence: TGTGCCAGCATCGCAGGGCCGCCCGGGGCCAACGTCCTGACTTTC.

This clonotype was seen only a few times. The V and J genes are TRBV28 and TRBJ2-1; tentatively, D is TRBD2 (5 bases). Germline CDR1 is MDHEN and CDR2 is SYDVKM. The germline V and J ends were trimmed by 6 bases and 8 bases, with 23 bases remaining between them. The length of the CDR3 is 16 residues. CDR3 in DNA: TGTGCCAGCAGCCGCCCGGCGGGCTTAGCCCGGGATGAGCAGTTCTTC. Translated: CASSRPAGLARDEQFF.

A few counts support this clonotype. This chain joins TRBV28 and TRBJ1-2; D ambiguous. The germline V and J ends were trimmed by 6 bases and 1 base, with 6 bases remaining between them. This CDR3 has 12 amino acids. Germline values: CDR1 MDHEN, CDR2 SYDVKM. The chain's CDR3 is CASSGLNYGYTF. As DNA, the CDR3 is TGTGCCAGCAGCGGGCTTAACTATGGCTACACCTTC.

This clonotype was detected ten times or more. The chain uses TRBV30 and TRBJ2-4; D may be TRBD1 (6 bases). CDR1 and CDR2 (germline): GTSNPN, SVGIG (reference sequence). CDR3 length: 13 residues. Trimming stripped 0 bases from V and 9 bases from J, with 12 bases between. The CDR3 DNA reads TGTGCCTGGAGTGTTCAGGGGTTAGCCATTCAGTACTTC. This translates into CAWSVQGLAIQYF.

This clonotype was picked up many times. This sequence joins TRBV28 and TRBJ1-1; the D gene is possibly TRBD1 (5 bases). V lost 9 bases and J 0 bases, leaving 14 bases between the germline ends. The CDR3 covers 14 residues. CDR1 MDHEN and CDR2 SYDVKM come from the germline V gene. CDR3 nucleotide sequence: TGTGCCAGTCTTCCCGGGACGATGAACACTGAAGCTTTCTTT. Translated: CASLPGTMNTEAFF.

The chain links TRBV28 to TRBJ1-3, with 8 nucleotides matching TRBD1. Germline V gives CDR1 MDHEN, CDR2 SYDVKM. The ends lost 5 bases at V and 7 bases at J; junction bases unmatched: 4. This CDR3 region has 13 residues. The CDR3 loop reads CASSRDRRNTIYF. The DNA for the CDR3 is TGTGCCAGCAGTAGGGACAGGCGTAACACCATATATTTT.

Remarks on this clonotype: A much larger clone sits a single nucleotide away, making a read error possible. CDR3 loop: CASSFGSGRVKAGELFF. For the CDR3, the DNA is TGTGCCAGCAGCTTTGGGAGCGGGAGGGTCAAAGCCGGGGAGCTGTTTTTT. J is TRBJ2-2 and V is TRBV7-7; 10 bases agree with TRBD2. There are 17 residues in the CDR3. With V trimmed by 3 bases and J by 6 bases, 10 bases remained unmatched. Germline CDR1 and CDR2: SSHAT and FNYEAQ (reference sequence).

This clonotype was counted at least ten times. The chain links TRBV5-1 to TRBJ2-3; maybe TRBD1 (6 bases). Germline loops: CDR1 SGHRS, CDR2 YFSETQ. This CDR3 comprises 15 residues. Trimming left V 1 base short and J 2 bases short, with 11 bases between. Here the CDR3 reads CASSLQGMATDTQYF. The CDR3 nucleotides are TGCGCCAGCAGCTTGCAGGGGATGGCCACAGATACGCAGTATTTT.

This chain links TRBV7-6 with TRBJ2-5; 9 bases are shared with TRBD2. The V segment lost 5 bases and the J segment 2 bases; nucleotides outside the gene matches: 9. The CDR3 covers 16 residues. Looked up from germline, CDR1 is SGHVS and CDR2 is FNYEAQ. This CDR3 is CASSLAGLAKQETQYF. Written as DNA, the CDR3 is TGTGCCAGCAGCCTTGCCGGACTAGCGAAACAAGAGACCCAGTACTTC.